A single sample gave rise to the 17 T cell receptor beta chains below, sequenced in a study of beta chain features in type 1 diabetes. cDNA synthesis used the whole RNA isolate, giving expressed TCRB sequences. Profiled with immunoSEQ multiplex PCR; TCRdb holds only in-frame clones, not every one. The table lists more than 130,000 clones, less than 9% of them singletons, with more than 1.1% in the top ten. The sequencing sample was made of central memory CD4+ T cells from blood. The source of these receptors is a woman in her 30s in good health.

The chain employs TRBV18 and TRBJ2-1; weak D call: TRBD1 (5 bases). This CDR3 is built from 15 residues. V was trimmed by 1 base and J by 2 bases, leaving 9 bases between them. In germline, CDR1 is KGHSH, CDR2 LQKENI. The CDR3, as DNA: TGTGCCAGCTCACCACTCCAGGGCGCCTACAATGAGCAGTTCTTC. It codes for CASSPLQGAYNEQFF.

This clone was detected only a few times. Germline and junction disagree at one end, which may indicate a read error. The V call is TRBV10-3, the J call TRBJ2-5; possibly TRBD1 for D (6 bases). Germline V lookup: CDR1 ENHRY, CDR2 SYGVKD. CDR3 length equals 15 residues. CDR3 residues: CASSPRPGHMETQYF. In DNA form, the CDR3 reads TGTGCCAGCAGTCCGAGACCGGGACACATGGAGACCCAGTACTTC.

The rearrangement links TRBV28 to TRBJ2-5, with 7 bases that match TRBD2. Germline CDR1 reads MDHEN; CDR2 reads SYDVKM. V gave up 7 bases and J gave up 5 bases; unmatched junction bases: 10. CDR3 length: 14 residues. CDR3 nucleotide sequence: TGTGCCAGCAAACCTCCTGGGAGGGTCGAGACCCAGTACTTC. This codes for CASKPPGRVETQYF.

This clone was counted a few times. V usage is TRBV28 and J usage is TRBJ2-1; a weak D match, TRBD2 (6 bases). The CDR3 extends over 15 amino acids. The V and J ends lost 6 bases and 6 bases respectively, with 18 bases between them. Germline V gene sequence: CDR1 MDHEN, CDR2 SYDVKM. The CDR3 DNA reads TGTGCCAGCAGCTCTCGTGGGGGGAGGAGCAATGAGCAGTTCTTC. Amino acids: CASSSRGGRSNEQFF.

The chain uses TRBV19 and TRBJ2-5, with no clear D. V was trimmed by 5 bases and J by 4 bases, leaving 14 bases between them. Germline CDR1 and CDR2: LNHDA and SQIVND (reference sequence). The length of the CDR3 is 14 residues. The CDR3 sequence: CASSHHQRGETQYF. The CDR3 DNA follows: TGTGCCAGTAGTCACCACCAGCGTGGAGAGACCCAGTACTTC.

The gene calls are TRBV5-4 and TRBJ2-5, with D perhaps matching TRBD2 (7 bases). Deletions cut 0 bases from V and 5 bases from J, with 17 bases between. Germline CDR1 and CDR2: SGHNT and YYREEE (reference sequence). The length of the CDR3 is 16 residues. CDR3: CASSLEGGLTGETQYF. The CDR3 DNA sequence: TGTGCCAGCAGCTTGGAAGGGGGACTAACCGGGGAGACCCAGTACTTC.

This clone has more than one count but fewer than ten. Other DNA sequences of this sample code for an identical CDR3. Written as DNA, the CDR3 is TGTGCCAGCAGCCGGGACTCCAGCACAGATACGCAGTATTTT. Amino acid sequence: CASSRDSSTDTQYF. The rearrangement links TRBV2 to TRBJ2-3; D is perhaps TRBD2 (6 bases). V lost 6 bases to trimming and J lost 0 bases, with 10 bases between them. There are 14 residues in the CDR3. From germline, CDR1 is SNHLY and CDR2 FYNNEI.

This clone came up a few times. The CDR3 here is CASSFRDRTTDTQYF. Here the CDR3 DNA reads TGTGCCAGTAGTTTCCGGGACAGGACCACAGATACGCAGTATTTT. V is TRBV19 and J is TRBJ2-3; 8 nucleotides align to TRBD1. Germline values: CDR1 LNHDA, CDR2 SQIVND (reference sequence). This CDR3 is 15 amino acids long. Trimming at V came to 5 bases and at J to 2 bases, leaving 6 bases not matched to a gene. Full variable domain (outside the CDR3, taken from reference TRBV19 and TRBJ2-3): DGGITQSPKYLFRKEGQNVTLSCEQNLNHDAMYWYRQDPGQGLRLIYYSQIVNDFQKGDIAEGYSVSREKKESFPLTVTSAQKNPTAFYLCASSFRDRTTDTQYFGPGTRLTVL.

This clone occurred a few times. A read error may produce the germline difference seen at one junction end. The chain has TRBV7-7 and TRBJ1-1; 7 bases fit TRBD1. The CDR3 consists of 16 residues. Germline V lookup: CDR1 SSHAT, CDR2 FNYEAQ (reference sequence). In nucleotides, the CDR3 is TGTGCTAGCAGCTTCCTTGAAAGGGGGACAGCGACTGAAGCTTTCTTT. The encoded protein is CASSFLERGTATEAFF.

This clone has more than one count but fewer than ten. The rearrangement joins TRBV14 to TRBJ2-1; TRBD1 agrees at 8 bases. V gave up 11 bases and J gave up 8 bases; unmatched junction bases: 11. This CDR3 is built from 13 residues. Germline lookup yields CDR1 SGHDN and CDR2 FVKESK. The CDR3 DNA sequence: TGTGCCGGATCACGGACAGGGAGCGATGAGCAGTTCTTC. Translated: CAGSRTGSDEQFF.

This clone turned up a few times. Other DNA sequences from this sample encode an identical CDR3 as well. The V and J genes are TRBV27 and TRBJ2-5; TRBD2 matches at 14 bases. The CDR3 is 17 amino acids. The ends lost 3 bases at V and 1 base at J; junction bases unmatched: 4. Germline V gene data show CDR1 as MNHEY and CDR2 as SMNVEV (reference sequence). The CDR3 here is CASSLGLAGVGQETQYF. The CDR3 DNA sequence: TGTGCCAGCAGTTTGGGACTAGCGGGAGTGGGCCAAGAGACCCAGTACTTC.

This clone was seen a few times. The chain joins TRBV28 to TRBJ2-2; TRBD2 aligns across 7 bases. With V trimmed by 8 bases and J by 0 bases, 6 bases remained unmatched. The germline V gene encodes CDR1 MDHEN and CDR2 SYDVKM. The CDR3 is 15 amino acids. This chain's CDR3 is CASGGLTTNTGELFF. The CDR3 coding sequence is TGTGCCAGCGGGGGACTAACTACGAACACCGGGGAGCTGTTTTTT.

CDR3 in amino acids: CASSLSGGRGNGYTF. The CDR3 DNA reads TGTGCCAGCAGCCTCTCGGGGGGGCGCGGAAATGGCTACACCTTC. The V gene is TRBV4-2, the J gene TRBJ1-2; TRBD1 is a possible D gene (6 bases). Trimming removed 4 bases at V and 6 bases at J, with 18 bases between. CDR1 is LGHNA and CDR2 is YNFKEQ in the germline V gene. This CDR3 contains 15 residues.

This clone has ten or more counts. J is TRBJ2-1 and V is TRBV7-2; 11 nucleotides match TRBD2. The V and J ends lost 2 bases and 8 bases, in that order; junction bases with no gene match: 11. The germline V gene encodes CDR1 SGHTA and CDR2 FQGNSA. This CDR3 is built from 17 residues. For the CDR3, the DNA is TGTGCCAGCAGCTTAAGGGGTAGCGGGAGGGCTGGGGATGAGCAGTTCTTC. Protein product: CASSLRGSGRAGDEQFF.

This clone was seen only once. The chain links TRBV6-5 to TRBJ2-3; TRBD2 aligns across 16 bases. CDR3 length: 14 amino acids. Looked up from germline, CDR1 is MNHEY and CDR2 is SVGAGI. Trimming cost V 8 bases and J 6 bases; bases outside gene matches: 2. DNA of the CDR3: TGTGCCAGCGGGGGACTAGCGGGAGGGGATACGCAGTATTTT. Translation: CASGGLAGGDTQYF.

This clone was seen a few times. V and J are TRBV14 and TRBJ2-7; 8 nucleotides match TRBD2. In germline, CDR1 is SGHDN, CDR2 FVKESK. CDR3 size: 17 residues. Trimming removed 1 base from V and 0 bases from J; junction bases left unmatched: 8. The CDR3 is CASSQVRGGRSSYEQYF. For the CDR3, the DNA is TGTGCCAGCAGCCAAGTCCGGGGGGGCCGGAGCTCCTACGAGCAGTACTTC. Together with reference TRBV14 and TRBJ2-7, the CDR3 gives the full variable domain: EAGVTQFPSHSVIEKGQTVTLRCDPISGHDNLYWYRRVMGKEIKFLLHFVKESKQDESGMPNNRFLAERTGGTYSTLKVQPAELEDSGVYFCASSQVRGGRSSYEQYFGPGTRLTVT.

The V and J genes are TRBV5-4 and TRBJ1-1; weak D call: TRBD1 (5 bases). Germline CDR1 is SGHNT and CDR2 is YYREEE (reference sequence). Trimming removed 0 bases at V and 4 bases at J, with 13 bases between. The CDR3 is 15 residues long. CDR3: CASSLAGRRGTEAFF. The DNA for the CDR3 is TGTGCCAGCAGCTTGGCCGGCAGGAGGGGCACTGAAGCTTTCTTT.